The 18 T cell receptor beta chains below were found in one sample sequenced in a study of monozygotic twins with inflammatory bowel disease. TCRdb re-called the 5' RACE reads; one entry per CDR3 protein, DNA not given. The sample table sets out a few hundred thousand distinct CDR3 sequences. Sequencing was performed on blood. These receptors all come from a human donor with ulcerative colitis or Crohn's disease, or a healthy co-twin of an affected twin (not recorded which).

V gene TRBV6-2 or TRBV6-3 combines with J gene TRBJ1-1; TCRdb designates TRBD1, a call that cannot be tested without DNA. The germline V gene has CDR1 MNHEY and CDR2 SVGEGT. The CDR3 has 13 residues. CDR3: CASSGQRNTEAFF.

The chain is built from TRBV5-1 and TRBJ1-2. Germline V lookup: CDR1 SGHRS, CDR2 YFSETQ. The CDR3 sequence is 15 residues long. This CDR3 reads CASSFDERTLSGYTF.

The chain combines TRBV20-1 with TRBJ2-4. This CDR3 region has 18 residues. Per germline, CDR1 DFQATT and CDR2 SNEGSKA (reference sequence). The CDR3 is CSARDMEPFALAKNIQYF.

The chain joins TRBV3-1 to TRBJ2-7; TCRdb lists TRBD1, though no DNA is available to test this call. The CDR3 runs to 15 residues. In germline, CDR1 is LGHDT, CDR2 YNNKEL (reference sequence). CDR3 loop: CASRGQGMGTYEQYF.

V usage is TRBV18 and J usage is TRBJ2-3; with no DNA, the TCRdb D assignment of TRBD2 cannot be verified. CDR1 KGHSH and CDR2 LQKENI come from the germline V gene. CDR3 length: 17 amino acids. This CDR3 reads CASSLPGLAGGLDTQYF.

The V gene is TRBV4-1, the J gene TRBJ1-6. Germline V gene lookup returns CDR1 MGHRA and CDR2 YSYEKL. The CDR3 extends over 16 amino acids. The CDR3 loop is CASSQVRSSYNSPLHF.

The CDR3 here is CSARDGTGSFDTQYF. This chain connects TRBV20-1 to TRBJ2-3; TCRdb's assignment of TRBD1 cannot be checked, as there is no DNA. The CDR3 loop spans 15 amino acids. From germline, CDR1 is DFQATT and CDR2 SNEGSKA (reference sequence).

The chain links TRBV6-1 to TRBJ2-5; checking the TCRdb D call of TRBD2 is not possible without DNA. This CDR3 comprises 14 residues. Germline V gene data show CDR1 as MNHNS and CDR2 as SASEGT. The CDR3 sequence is CASSEGLAEETQYF.

CDR3 amino acids: CASSQQDQLGYTF. The chain joins TRBV4-3 to TRBJ1-2. The CDR3 sequence is 13 residues long. CDR1 and CDR2 (germline): LGHNA, YSLEER.

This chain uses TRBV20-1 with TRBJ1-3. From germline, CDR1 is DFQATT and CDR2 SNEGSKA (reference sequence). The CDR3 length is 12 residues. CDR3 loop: CSALGEGNTIYF.

CDR3 loop: CASSLVAGLNSPLHF. The chain has TRBV5-1 and TRBJ1-6; TCRdb gives TRBD1 as the D gene, but with no DNA this cannot be confirmed. There are 15 residues in the CDR3. Germline CDR1 SGHRS, CDR2 YFSETQ.

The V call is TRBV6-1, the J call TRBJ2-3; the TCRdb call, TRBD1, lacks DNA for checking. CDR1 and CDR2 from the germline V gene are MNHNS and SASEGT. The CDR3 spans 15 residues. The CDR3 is CASRTGGAVTDTQYF.

The CDR3 loop reads CASRDWTSGANVLTF. The chain combines TRBV27 with TRBJ2-6; as DNA is missing, the TRBD2 call by TCRdb cannot be tested. The CDR3 totals 15 residues. Germline V gene sequence: CDR1 MNHEY, CDR2 SMNVEV (reference sequence).

The CDR3 region is CATSDQNNYEQYF. The chain carries TRBV15 and TRBJ2-7. The CDR3 has 13 residues. Per the germline V gene, CDR1 is LNHNV and CDR2 is YYDKDF (reference sequence).

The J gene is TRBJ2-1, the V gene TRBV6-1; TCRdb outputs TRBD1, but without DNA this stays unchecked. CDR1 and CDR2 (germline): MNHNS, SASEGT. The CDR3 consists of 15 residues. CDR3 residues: CASSALDRGRNEQFF.

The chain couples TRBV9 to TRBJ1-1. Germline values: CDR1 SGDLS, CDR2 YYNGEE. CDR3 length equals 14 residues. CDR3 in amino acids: CASSVEWVGTEAFF.

The CDR3 reads CASSRGGRGNTEAFF. This chain joins TRBV7-3 and TRBJ1-1; TCRdb calls TRBD1, which cannot be checked without DNA. The CDR3 loop spans 15 amino acids. Looked up from germline, CDR1 is SGHTA and CDR2 is FQGTGA.

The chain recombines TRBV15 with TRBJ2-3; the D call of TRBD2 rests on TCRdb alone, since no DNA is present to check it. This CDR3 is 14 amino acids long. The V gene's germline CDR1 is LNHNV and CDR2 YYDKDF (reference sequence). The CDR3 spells CATSIADSTDTQYF.